These 7 T cell receptor beta chains were sequenced from one sample in a study of blood T cell repertoires in COVID-19. Only in-frame clones appear in the TCRdb table, and some are missing; sequencing was by immunoSEQ multiplex PCR. Altogether 350,000 to 450,000 clones are present, roughly 92% being singletons, with the ten largest covering roughly 0.86%. The source material was PBMCs or T cells enriched from blood (not recorded which). The receptors were sampled from a woman aged 35 to 49 who had been exposed to COVID-19.

This clone appeared a single time. The chain couples TRBV21-1 to TRBJ2-7; the DNA was not used to check the table's D call, TRBD1. TRBV21-1 is tagged as a pseudogene. The CDR3 sequence is 14 residues long. The CDR3 protein is CASGRRGSHYEQYF. CDR3 nucleotides: TGTGCCAGCGGGCGCAGGGGGTCACACTACGAGCAGTACTTC.

On this clone: The identical CDR3 is also encoded by other nucleotide sequences in the sample. The chain combines TRBV19 with TRBJ2-1; D perhaps matches TRBD2 (5 bases). V dropped 1 base and J dropped 9 bases, with 7 bases sitting between them. The length of the CDR3 is 12 residues. The germline gives CDR1 LNHDA, CDR2 SQIVND (reference sequence). For the CDR3, the DNA is TGTGCCAGTAGTATAGCCAGCGGTGAGCAGTTCTTC. It yields the protein CASSIASGEQFF.

The genes are TRBV18 and TRBJ1-1, with TRBD1 as a possible D gene (5 bases). Germline V gene sequence: CDR1 KGHSH, CDR2 LQKENI. Trimming cost V 2 bases and J 9 bases, with 13 bases left between them. This CDR3 spans 13 amino acids. Here the CDR3 reads CASSPTGGIQAFF. CDR3 DNA sequence: TGTGCCAGCTCACCAACCGGGGGGATCCAAGCTTTCTTT.

The V call is TRBV7-9, the J call TRBJ1-2, with 7 nucleotides matching TRBD1. The V and J ends lost 5 bases and 4 bases, in that order; junction bases with no gene match: 7. Germline V gene sequence: CDR1 SEHNR, CDR2 FQNEAQ (reference sequence). This CDR3 has 14 residues. The CDR3 is CASSGTAIAYGYTF. CDR3 DNA: TGTGCCAGCAGCGGGACAGCGATAGCCTATGGCTACACCTTC.

The chain uses TRBV4-3 and TRBJ2-7; no clear D gene. The germline V and J ends were trimmed by 0 bases and 0 bases, with 6 bases remaining between them. Germline V gives CDR1 LGHNA, CDR2 YSLEER. This CDR3 is built from 14 residues. DNA of the CDR3: TGCGCCAGCAGCCAAGAGGGCAGCTCCTACGAGCAGTACTTC. This translates into CASSQEGSSYEQYF.

The chain uses TRBV7-9 and TRBJ1-1, with D perhaps TRBD1 (6 bases). The CDR3 totals 14 residues. Germline loops: CDR1 SEHNR, CDR2 FQNEAQ (reference sequence). V was shortened by 4 bases and J by 1 base, with 10 bases between the two germline ends. This chain's CDR3 is CASSSGTSNTEAFF. In DNA form, the CDR3 reads TGTGCCAGCAGCTCGGGGACATCGAACACTGAAGCTTTCTTT.

This sequence joins TRBV30 and TRBJ1-1, with TRBD1 matching 7 bases. Losses at the gene ends were 2 bases for V and 0 bases for J; bases not matched to a gene: 9. Germline values: CDR1 GTSNPN, CDR2 SVGIG (reference sequence). The CDR3 is made up of 16 amino acids. The CDR3, as DNA: TGTGCCTGGAGTAGGCAGGGGGGTTTTATGAACACTGAAGCTTTCTTT. It codes for CAWSRQGGFMNTEAFF.